These 18 T cell receptor beta chains were sequenced from one sample in a study of CD8+ T cells in alopecia areata. RNA extraction was followed by reverse transcription into cDNA, which acted as the sequencing template. Produced via immunoSEQ multiplex PCR; TCRdb's table is partial and in-frame only. The sample holds around 270,000 clones, nearly 60% seen once. The treatment: oral pan-JAK inhibitor, 5-10 mg twice daily. Sequenced here: CD4+ T cells sorted from blood, sampled at week 24, from a patient treated with tofacitinib. The receptors shown here come from a human donor with alopecia areata.

This clone was detected only a few times. The V gene is TRBV4-1, the J gene TRBJ1-1, with D uncertain. The CDR3 contains 14 residues. Germline values: CDR1 MGHRA, CDR2 YSYEKL. The ends were cut back, 1 base at V and 4 bases at J, with 10 bases in the middle. The CDR3 DNA is TGCGCCAGCAGCCAAGGTTGGAGGTTCACTGAAGCTTTCTTT. Translation: CASSQGWRFTEAFF.

The chain carries TRBV5-1 and TRBJ2-5; D might be TRBD1 (5 bases). This CDR3 is 15 amino acids long. The V end lost 0 bases, the J end lost 7 bases, and 16 bases lay between the germline ends. Germline values: CDR1 SGHRS, CDR2 YFSETQ. The CDR3 DNA sequence: TGCGCCAGCAGCTTGGACGTAGGGGATAAGGGGACCCAGTACTTC. Translating it yields CASSLDVGDKGTQYF.

The V call is TRBV6-5, the J call TRBJ2-7; 8 bases are a match to TRBD1. CDR3 length: 14 residues. Trimming at V came to 2 bases and at J to 1 base, leaving 1 base not matched to a gene. Germline V gives CDR1 MNHEY, CDR2 SVGAGI. CDR3 sequence reads: CASSYGQGSYEQYF. The DNA for the CDR3 is TGTGCCAGCAGTTACGGACAGGGTTCCTACGAGCAGTACTTC.

This rearrangement joins TRBV30 to TRBJ1-2; possibly TRBD1 for D (6 bases). The CDR3 runs 13 residues. V lost 3 bases and J 4 bases, leaving 12 bases between the germline ends. Germline values: CDR1 GTSNPN, CDR2 SVGIG (reference sequence). CDR3 nucleotides: TGTGCCTGGAGCCTCACAGGGTTCTATGGCTACACCTTC. As protein: CAWSLTGFYGYTF.

In this sample, this clone turned up once. V usage is TRBV7-9 and J usage is TRBJ1-2; no firm D call. CDR1 is SEHNR, CDR2 FQNEAQ, per germline (reference sequence). V was trimmed by 1 base and J by 4 bases, leaving 7 bases between them. The CDR3 spans 13 residues. CDR3 region: CASSLDALYGYTF. The CDR3 DNA reads as TGTGCCAGCAGCTTAGATGCCCTCTATGGCTACACCTTC.

The chain has TRBV6-5 and TRBJ2-3; 9 positions match TRBD1. Germline CDR1 and CDR2: MNHEY and SVGAGI. The CDR3 covers 12 residues. J was trimmed by 11 bases and V by 4 bases; bases with no gene match: 4. The CDR3 sequence is CASSWGQGRQYF. CDR3 coding DNA: TGTGCCAGCAGTTGGGGACAGGGAAGGCAGTATTTT.

This chain uses TRBV30 with TRBJ2-3; the D gene is possibly TRBD1 (6 bases). Trimming cost V 2 bases and J 2 bases, with 14 bases left between them. CDR3 size: 15 residues. Germline values: CDR1 GTSNPN, CDR2 SVGIG (reference sequence). The chain's CDR3 is CAWSSTLGATDTQYF. The CDR3 nucleotides are TGTGCCTGGAGTTCGACCTTGGGGGCCACAGATACGCAGTATTTT.

The V gene is TRBV7-2, the J gene TRBJ2-7; D might be TRBD1 or TRBD2, each matching 5 bases. This CDR3 contains 14 residues. Germline CDR1 reads SGHTA; CDR2 reads FQGNSA. Deletions cut 1 base from V and 0 bases from J, with 7 bases between. As DNA, the CDR3 is TGTGCCAGCAGCTTAGATGGGGGCTCCTACGAGCAGTACTTC. This translates into CASSLDGGSYEQYF. Full variable domain (rest looked up from reference TRBV7-2 and TRBJ2-7): GAGVSQSPSNKVTEKGKDVELRCDPISGHTALYWYRQSLGQGLEFLIYFQGNSAPDKSGLPSDRFSAERTGGSVSTLTIQRTQQEDSAVYLCASSLDGGSYEQYFGPGTRLTVT.

The chain uses TRBV30 and TRBJ1-2; no clear D gene. The germline gives CDR1 GTSNPN, CDR2 SVGIG (reference sequence). The CDR3 has 13 amino acids. V lost 0 bases, J lost 4 bases, and 9 bases lay in between. The CDR3 sequence: CAWSVLPAYGYTF. DNA for the CDR3: TGTGCCTGGAGTGTGCTGCCAGCCTATGGCTACACCTTC. Based on the CDR3 plus reference TRBV30 and TRBJ1-2, the full variable domain is SQTIHQWPATLVQPVGSPLSLECTVEGTSNPNLYWYRQAAGRGLQLLFYSVGIGQISSEVPQNLSASRPQDRQFILSSKKLLLSDSGFYLCAWSVLPAYGYTFGSGTRLTVV.

The chain has TRBV29-1 and TRBJ2-3, with no clear D. CDR3 length equals 13 residues. V was cut by 4 bases and J by 2 bases, with 10 bases left in between. Per germline, CDR1 SQVTM and CDR2 ANQGSEA. The CDR3 region has the DNA TGCAGCGTTGCAGGACGGACCACAGATACGCAGTATTTT. Its translation is CSVAGRTTDTQYF.

This clone was picked up a small number of times. This chain uses TRBV25-1 with TRBJ2-3; 8 nucleotides align to TRBD1. Germline CDR1 is MGHDK and CDR2 is SYGVNS. Germline trimming cut 7 bases from V and 5 bases from J; bases unmatched to any gene: 11. The CDR3 length is 15 residues. This CDR3 reads CASTAWTGFKDTQYF. CDR3 in DNA: TGTGCCAGCACAGCTTGGACAGGGTTCAAAGATACGCAGTATTTT.

The table lists this clone with a few counts. The V call is TRBV9, the J call TRBJ2-2; 7 bases agree with TRBD1. The CDR3 totals 14 residues. CDR1 is SGDLS, CDR2 YYNGEE, per germline. J gave up 2 bases and V 6 bases, and 4 bases lay outside the gene matches. The CDR3 DNA follows: TGTGCCAGCACCGGGACAGTTAACACCGGGGAGCTGTTTTTT. Its protein is CASTGTVNTGELFF.

This rearrangement joins TRBV10-3 to TRBJ1-1; D is ambiguous. Germline V gene sequence: CDR1 ENHRY, CDR2 SYGVKD. V was trimmed by 5 bases and J by 1 base, leaving 11 bases between them. The CDR3 consists of 14 residues. The CDR3 region has the DNA TGTGCCATCAGTACCGGACGAGGGAACACTGAAGCTTTCTTT. Amino acid sequence: CAISTGRGNTEAFF.

The DNA of the CDR3 is TGTGCCAGCAGCATGGACGGCTACAATGAGCAGTTCTTC. Translating gives CASSMDGYNEQFF. V is TRBV11-3 and J is TRBJ2-1; the D is unclear. Germline assignment: CDR1 SGHNT and CDR2 YENEEA. The CDR3 covers 13 residues. V lost 5 bases and J lost 3, with 8 bases in between.

This clone turned up a few times. J is TRBJ2-6 and V is TRBV5-5; unclear D gene. This CDR3 is built from 16 residues. CDR1 and CDR2 from the germline V gene are SGHKS and YYEKEE (reference sequence). Trimming took off 1 base at V and 4 bases at J, with 12 bases between the two ends. The CDR3 is CASSLYASEGANVLTF. The CDR3 coding sequence is TGTGCCAGCAGCTTGTATGCGTCGGAGGGGGCCAACGTCCTGACTTTC.

Ten or more counts support this clone. This chain joins TRBV27 and TRBJ2-5; D not certain. The CDR3 length is 11 residues. Germline CDR1 MNHEY, CDR2 SMNVEV (reference sequence). Trimming pared 5 bases from V and 4 bases from J, leaving 5 bases between. CDR3 DNA: TGTGCCAGCAGTCAACTAGAGACCCAGTACTTC. Protein product: CASSQLETQYF.

The V and J genes are TRBV27 and TRBJ2-6; D uncertain. The ends were cut back, 5 bases at V and 4 bases at J, with 6 bases in the middle. CDR1 MNHEY and CDR2 SMNVEV come from the germline V gene (reference sequence). There are 13 residues in the CDR3. Here the CDR3 reads CASSLRGANVLTF. In DNA form, the CDR3 reads TGTGCCAGCAGTCTCAGAGGGGCCAACGTCCTGACTTTC.

In this sample, this clone turned up a few times. The rearrangement uses TRBV7-9 and TRBJ2-3; D is unclear. This CDR3 has 14 residues. Germline values: CDR1 SEHNR, CDR2 FQNEAQ (reference sequence). V gave up 2 bases and J gave up 2 bases, with 8 bases separating them. The chain's CDR3 is CASSLTASTDTQYF. CDR3 bases: TGTGCCAGCAGCTTAACGGCCTCCACAGATACGCAGTATTTT.